This T cell receptor (beta chain) stems from a study of T cells in Graves' hyperthyroidism and ophthalmopathy. This clonotype was detected ten times or more. Extraction of PBMCs used roughly 9.6 ml of fresh peripheral blood. Template material for amplifying TCR beta CDR3 regions consisted of RNA transcripts. The primer set for the first-round RT-PCR of the TCR CDR3 was HTBI. A single record per CDR3 protein comes from TCRdb applying MiXCR to the multiplex PCR reads. The sample includes roughly 420,000 distinct CDR3 sequences, roughly 14% of them seen just once. The CDR3 contains 14 residues. V lost 3 bases to trimming and J lost 0 bases, with 9 bases between them. Per the germline V gene, CDR1 is DFQATT and CDR2 is SNEGSKA (reference sequence).

V gene TRBV20-1 combines with J gene TRBJ2-1; perhaps TRBD2 as D (6 bases). This clonotype was sampled from a woman between 18 and 29 years old with Graves' hyperthyroidism. Sequencing was done on a sample of blood. CDR3 bases: TGCAGTGCTAGGGGGGGAAGCTCCTACAATGAGCAGTTCTTC. Its translation is CSARGGSSYNEQFF.